Listed below are T cell receptor beta chains from one sample, sequenced in a study of CD8+CD57+ T cells in acquired aplastic anemia. TCRdb analysed the reads with MiXCR anew, one entry per CDR3 protein. The sample holds around 180,000 distinct CDR3 sequences; around 60% are singletons and the top ten take about 48%. Input material: sorted CD4+, CD8+, or CD8+CD57+ T cells (not recorded which) from PBMCs. These receptor sequences come from a human donor in good health. The CDR3 runs from the conserved cysteine through the conserved F or W.

v_gene,CDR3aa
TRBV7-9,CASSLSLAGAVNEQFF
TRBV7-2,CASSFGSGYEQYF
TRBV7-8,CASSRGGYLTEEAFF
TRBV20-1,CSARDRSLAGGPLYNEQFF
TRBV7-9,CASSTNYGLNEQFF
TRBV6-6,CASRRTSGGTNTGELFF
TRBV19,CASSPGGSPLHF
TRBV10-3,CAIMSRKNTEAFF
TRBV19,CASSMRTDNYGYTF
TRBV15,CATSSSGTGQETQYF
TRBV7-9,CASSLYRVSGKDGGELFF
TRBV11-2,CASSLGTSGRYAIETQYF
TRBV4-2,CASSSGTSGVVYEQYF
TRBV7-9,CASSLVWGSNQPQHF
TRBV24-1,CATRVPSNYGYTF
TRBV12-3/TRBV12-4,CASSTRSGNTIYF
TRBV7-8,CASSLSVFSYEQYF
TRBV2,CASRPGLAYEQYF
TRBV7-2,CASSATSGSYNEQFF
TRBV5-1,CASSLVLGARTEAFF
TRBV9,CASSVSVLSSYNEQFF
TRBV20-1,CSARVRSNNSPLHF
TRBV2,CASRETGRAFF
TRBV7-9,CASSYAGQNNEQFF
TRBV20-1,CSVPRGANQPQHF
TRBV5-1,CASSWGTGVGYEQYF
TRBV2,CASIKGQEAPLSTEAFF
TRBV20-1,CSARDRGLAGVEQFF
TRBV7-9,CASRGTGLTDTQYF
TRBV9,CASSPTSGIGEQFF
TRBV12-3/TRBV12-4,CASSLPLGPFTGELFF
TRBV20-1,CSAQARGTPQNMTQYF
TRBV20-1,CSAVRGSEAFF
TRBV5-1,CASTPAGGQRLYEQFF
TRBV20-1,CSASSTYYNEQFF
TRBV5-1,CASSPDRATYEQYF
TRBV5-6,CASGSERTLYNEQFF
TRBV19,CASSSGLSSYEQHF
TRBV20-1,CSASHVGYTF
TRBV25-1,CASSEADTQYF
TRBV24-1,CATSEISGRAPDTQYF
TRBV5-1,CASSLVMTDNEQFF
TRBV5-6,CASSLDPGSYEQYTEAFF
TRBV20-1,CSAALASSSYNEQFF
TRBV20-1,CSADRSLAGVQETQYF
TRBV9,CASSVVAAYSEQSF
TRBV5-1,CASSLLGEQFF
TRBV4-2,CASTTQHTGQTYGYTF
TRBV5-1,CASSLAGYPQEAQYF
TRBV2,CASGKQGQGTYNEQFF